This T cell receptor (beta chain) was recovered during a study of T cells in Graves' hyperthyroidism and ophthalmopathy. In the study overall: Peripheral blood was secured at the point of initial diagnosis, before any treatment.

Germline V CDR1 and CDR2: SNHLY, FYNNEI. The CDR3 contains 13 residues. Authors of the study amplified TCR beta CDR3 regions from RNA transcripts. The TCR CDR3 was amplified in a first-round RT-PCR using the HTBI primer set. TCRdb recomputed calls from the multiplex PCR reads with MiXCR, one row per CDR3 protein. The sample carries hundreds of thousands of distinct CDR3 sequences, about 20% recorded once. In the case of this clonotype: The antigen remains undetermined. Since a much larger clone is just one base distant, this may be a read error.

Study findings and constraints: In the blood, most expanded thyroid clonotypes above 0.001 appeared as well.

The source is a man in his forties or fifties with Graves' ophthalmopathy. The specimen sequenced was blood. The V and J genes are TRBV2 and TRBJ2-7, with D maybe TRBD2 (6 bases). The CDR3 nucleotides read TGTGCCAACAGTGGAGGGAGATCCTACGAGCAGTACTTC. It specifies CANSGGRSYEQYF.